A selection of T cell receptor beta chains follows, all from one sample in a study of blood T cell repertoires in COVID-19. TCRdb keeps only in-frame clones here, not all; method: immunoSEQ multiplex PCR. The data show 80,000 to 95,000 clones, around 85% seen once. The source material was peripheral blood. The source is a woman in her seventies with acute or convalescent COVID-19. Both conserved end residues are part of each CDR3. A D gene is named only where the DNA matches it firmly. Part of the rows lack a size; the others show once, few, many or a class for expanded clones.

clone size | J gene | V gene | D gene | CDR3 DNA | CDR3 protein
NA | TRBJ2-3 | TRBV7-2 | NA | TGTGCCAGCAGCTTAGGTCTGCGCCCAGATACGCAGTATTTT | CASSLGLRPDTQYF
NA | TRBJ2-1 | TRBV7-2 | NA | TGTGCCAGCAGCTGGTCTTGGGGGGAGAACAATGAGCAGTTCTTC | CASSWSWGENNEQFF
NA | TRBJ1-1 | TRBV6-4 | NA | TGTGCCAGCAGTGACTTGGGAGGGAACACTGAAGCTTTCTTT | CASSDLGGNTEAFF
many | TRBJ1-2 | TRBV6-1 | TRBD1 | TGTGCCAGCAGTGAATTGTGGGACAGGGGGGGTAGTGGCTACACCTTC | CASSELWDRGGSGYTF
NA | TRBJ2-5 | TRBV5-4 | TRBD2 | TGTGCCAGCAGCTCCTCCAGCGGGAGGGCCCAAGAGACCCAGTACTTC | CASSSSSGRAQETQYF
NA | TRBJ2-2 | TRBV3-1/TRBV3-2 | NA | TGTGCCAGCAGCCAAGGGGCCACCGGGGAGCTGTTTTTT | CASSQGATGELFF
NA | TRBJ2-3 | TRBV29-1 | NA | TGCAGCGTTCGGAGGGCAGATACGCAGTATTTT | CSVRRADTQYF
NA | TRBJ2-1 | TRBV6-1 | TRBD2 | TGTGCCAGCAGTGAAGATGTAGCGGGACCTTACAATGAGCAGTTCTTC | CASSEDVAGPYNEQFF
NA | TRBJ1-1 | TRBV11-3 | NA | TGTGCCAGCAGCTTTGGAGAGGCCACTGAAGCTTTCTTT | CASSFGEATEAFF
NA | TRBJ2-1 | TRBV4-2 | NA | TGTGCCAGCAGCCAAGAGACGCTGGGCGGGGTCAATGAGCAGTTCTTC | CASSQETLGGVNEQFF
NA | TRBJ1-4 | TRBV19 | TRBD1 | TGTGCCAGTAAAAGGGACAGGGGGAACGAAAAACTGTTTTTT | CASKRDRGNEKLFF
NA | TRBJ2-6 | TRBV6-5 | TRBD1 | TGTGCCAGCAGATATGACAGGGCTGGGGCCAACGTCCTGACTTTC | CASRYDRAGANVLTF
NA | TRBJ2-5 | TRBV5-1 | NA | TGCGCCAGCAGCCCGGAGGTCCAAGAGACCCAGTACTTC | CASSPEVQETQYF
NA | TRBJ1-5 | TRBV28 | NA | TGTGCCAGCCAACAGGGAGGGAGCAATCAGCCCCAGCATTTT | CASQQGGSNQPQHF
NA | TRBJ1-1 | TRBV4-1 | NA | TGCGCCAGCAGCCAAGATCAAGGACAGCGGTACACTGAAGCTTTCTTT | CASSQDQGQRYTEAFF
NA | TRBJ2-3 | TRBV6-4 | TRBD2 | TGTGCCAGCGGGGGGGACAGCACAGATACGCAGTATTTT | CASGGDSTDTQYF
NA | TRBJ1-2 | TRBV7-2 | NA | TGTGCCAGCAGCCTTGGCCTGGCTGGCTACACCTTC | CASSLGLAGYTF
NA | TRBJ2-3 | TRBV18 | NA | TGTGCCAGCGTAGTTGGGCTCACAGATACGCAGTATTTT | CASVVGLTDTQYF
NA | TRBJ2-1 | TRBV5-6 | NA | TGTGCCAGCAGCTTGGTCAGAGGGGAGCAGTTCTTC | CASSLVRGEQFF
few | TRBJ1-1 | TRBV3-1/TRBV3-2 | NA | TGTGCCAGCAGCCAGACAGTGGACACTGAAGCTTTCTTT | CASSQTVDTEAFF
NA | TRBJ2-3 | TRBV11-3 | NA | TGTGCCAGCAGCTCCCCCGGGATCCTAAGCCCAGATACGCAGTATTTT | CASSSPGILSPDTQYF
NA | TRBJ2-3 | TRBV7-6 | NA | TGTGCCAGCAGCGACGGGGGTGCAGATACGCAGTATTTT | CASSDGGADTQYF
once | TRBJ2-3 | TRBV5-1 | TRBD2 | TGCGCCAGCAGTGGCGGGAGCGGAGATACGCAGTATTTT | CASSGGSGDTQYF
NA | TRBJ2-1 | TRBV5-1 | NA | TGCGCCAGCAGCCCCCGATCCAGCGATGAGCAGTTCTTC | CASSPRSSDEQFF
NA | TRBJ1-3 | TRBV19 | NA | TGTGCCAGTAGCGGAGGCATGGGCAATGGAAACACCATATATTTT | CASSGGMGNGNTIYF
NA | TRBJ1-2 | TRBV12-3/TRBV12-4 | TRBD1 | TGTGCCAGCAGCCGCGACAGGGCGGGCGGCTACACCTTC | CASSRDRAGGYTF
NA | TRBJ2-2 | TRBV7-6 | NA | TGTGCCAGCAGCTTAGATGCGGGTGTGACCGGGGAGCTGTTTTTT | CASSLDAGVTGELFF
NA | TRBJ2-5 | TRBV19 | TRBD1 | TGTGCCAGTAGTACGGGACAGCAGGGGACCCAAGAGACCCAGTACTTC | CASSTGQQGTQETQYF
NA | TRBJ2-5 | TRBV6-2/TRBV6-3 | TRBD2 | TGTGCCAGCAGTTACGGGACTAGCGGGAGGGCGCAGACCCAGTACTTC | CASSYGTSGRAQTQYF
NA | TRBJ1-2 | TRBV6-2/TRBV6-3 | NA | TGTGCCAGCAGTTACCGCCAGGGGTACTATGGCTACACCTTC | CASSYRQGYYGYTF
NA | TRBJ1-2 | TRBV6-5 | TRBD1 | TGTGCCAGCAGTCGCTCCGACAGGGGAGATGGCTACACCTTC | CASSRSDRGDGYTF
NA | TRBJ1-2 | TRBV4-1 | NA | TGCGCCAGCAGCCCCGACAGTTTCGATCTCCCGTATGGCTACACCTTC | CASSPDSFDLPYGYTF
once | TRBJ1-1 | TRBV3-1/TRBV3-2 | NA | TGTGCCAGCAGCCAAGGCAGGGGCGGGAACACTGAAGCTTTCTTT | CASSQGRGGNTEAFF
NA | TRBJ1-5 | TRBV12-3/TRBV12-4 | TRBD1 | TGTGCCAGTGCAGGGGGCTTTCAGCCCCAGCATTTT | CASAGGFQPQHF
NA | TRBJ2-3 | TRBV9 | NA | TGTGCCAGCAAAACGGCTAGGGATACGCAGTATTTT | CASKTARDTQYF
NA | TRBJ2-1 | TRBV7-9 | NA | TGTGCCAGCAGCTTTACCCAAACTAGAGGCAATGAGCAGTTCTTC | CASSFTQTRGNEQFF
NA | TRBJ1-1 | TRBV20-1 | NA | TGCAGTGCTAGTTTAGGAGGACTTGAAGCTTTCTTT | CSASLGGLEAFF
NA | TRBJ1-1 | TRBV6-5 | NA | TGTGCCAGCACCCCCCACGGGAGCCTGAACACTGAAGCTTTCTTT | CASTPHGSLNTEAFF
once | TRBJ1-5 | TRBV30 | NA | TGTGCCTGGAGCCGGAGTAGCAATCAGCCCCAGCATTTT | CAWSRSSNQPQHF
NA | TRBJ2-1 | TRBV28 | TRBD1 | TGTGCCAGCAGTCCGAGACAGGGCAATGAGCAGTTCTTC | CASSPRQGNEQFF
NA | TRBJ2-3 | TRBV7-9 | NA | TGTGCCAGCAGCGACCGGGACTTACGGGCAGATACGCAGTATTTT | CASSDRDLRADTQYF
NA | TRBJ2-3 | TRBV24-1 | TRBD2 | TGTGCCACCAGTGATCGTACTAGCGTAAGCACAGATACGCAGTATTTT | CATSDRTSVSTDTQYF
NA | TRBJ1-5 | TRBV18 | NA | TGTGCCAGCTCACTCGGCCCGGAGCGGGGTCAGCCCCAGCATTTT | CASSLGPERGQPQHF
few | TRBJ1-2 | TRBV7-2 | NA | TGTGCCAGCAGGAAAGGCGGCGAATATGGCTACACCTTC | CASRKGGEYGYTF
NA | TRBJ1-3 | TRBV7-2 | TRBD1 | TGTGCCAGCAGCTCGCGCTCCCAGGGGGATGGAAACACCATATATTTT | CASSSRSQGDGNTIYF
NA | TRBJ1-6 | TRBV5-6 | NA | TGTGCCAGCAGCTTGTTTGGGGAGAGCTCCTATAATTCACCCCTCCACTTT | CASSLFGESSYNSPLHF
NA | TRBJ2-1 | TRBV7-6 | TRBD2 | TGTGCCAGCAGCTCTCGGGGGGGCTCCTACAATGAGCAGTTCTTC | CASSSRGGSYNEQFF
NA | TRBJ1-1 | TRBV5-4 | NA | TGTGCCAGCAGCCTAGGGGCTGAAGCTTTCTTT | CASSLGAEAFF
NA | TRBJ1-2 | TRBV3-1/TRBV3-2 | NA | TGTGCCAGCAGCCAACAAACGAACGGGGGGGCATATGGCTACATCTTC | CASSQQTNGGAYGYIF
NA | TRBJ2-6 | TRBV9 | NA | TGTGCCAGCAGCGGGGGCAAAGTGGCCGCTGGGGCCAACGTCCTGACTTTC | CASSGGKVAAGANVLTF
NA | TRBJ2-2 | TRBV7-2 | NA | TGTGCCAGCAGCTCCGGGGGTGCGGGCACCGGGGAGCTGTTTTTT | CASSSGGAGTGELFF